The 28 T cell receptor beta chains listed next were all sequenced from one sample in a study of T cells in localized non-small cell lung cancer. Libraries were prepared by immunoSEQ multiplex PCR; TCRdb keeps only in-frame clonotypes and omits some of them. The table shows approximately 26,000 clones, with about 84% occurring only once. Sequenced here: peripheral blood, sampled before any cancer treatment. The receptors derive from a man aged 35 to 70 with stage III squamous cell lung carcinoma.

Written as DNA, the CDR3 is TGTGCCTGGAGTGCCGACCGCCTGGAAAAAAGTGTAGCTTTCTTT. Translation: CAWSADRLEKSVAFF. V is TRBV30 and J is TRBJ1-1, with unresolved D. The ends were cut back, 1 base at V and 10 bases at J, with 22 bases in the middle. This CDR3 region has 15 residues. Per germline, CDR1 GTSNPN and CDR2 SVGIG (reference sequence).

The rearrangement joins TRBV6-5 to TRBJ1-2, with 7 bases fitting TRBD1. Per the germline V gene, CDR1 is MNHEY and CDR2 is SVGAGI. Losses at the gene ends were 2 bases for V and 3 bases for J; bases not matched to a gene: 3. The CDR3 runs to 14 residues. The CDR3 loop is CASSYDRADYGYTF. The CDR3 nucleotides are TGTGCCAGCAGTTACGACAGGGCCGACTATGGCTACACCTTC.

J is TRBJ2-5 and V is TRBV19, with D perhaps matching TRBD2 (5 bases). Between the trimmed V and J ends, which lost 10 bases and 0 bases, there was a span of 18 bases. This CDR3 contains 15 residues. CDR1 is LNHDA, CDR2 SQIVND, per germline (reference sequence). DNA of the CDR3: TGTGCCACCAATCCGAGGTCGGGGTACCAAGAGACCCAGTACTTC. Translated, it gives CATNPRSGYQETQYF.

The chain combines TRBV29-1 with TRBJ1-2, with TRBD1 matching over 7 bases. CDR1 is SQVTM and CDR2 is ANQGSEA in the germline V gene. The CDR3 runs to 13 residues. V lost 5 bases to trimming and J lost 4 bases; unmatched junction nucleotides: 7. The CDR3 region has the DNA TGCAGCGTTCGGACAGGCTCCTTCTATGGCTACACCTTC. Translation: CSVRTGSFYGYTF.

CDR3 residues: CASSISRTGGASDTQYF. The CDR3 DNA is TGTGCCAGTAGTATATCCCGAACAGGGGGCGCATCAGATACGCAGTATTTT. The genes are TRBV19 and TRBJ2-3; 9 bases match TRBD1. CDR3 length: 17 amino acids. V gave up 2 bases and J gave up 4 bases; unmatched junction bases: 10. CDR1 and CDR2 from the germline V gene are LNHDA and SQIVND (reference sequence).

This chain uses TRBV4-2 with TRBJ2-3; D might be TRBD2 (5 bases). Trimming cost V 0 bases and J 5 bases, with 12 bases left between them. CDR3 length: 15 residues. Germline CDR1 LGHNA, CDR2 YNFKEQ. The CDR3 protein is CASSQEGTTRDTQYF. The CDR3 nucleotides are TGTGCCAGCAGCCAAGAAGGAACCACTAGAGATACGCAGTATTTT.

V is TRBV10-2 and J is TRBJ1-5; the match to TRBD1 covers 8 bases. In germline, CDR1 is WSHSY, CDR2 SAAADI. The trim removed 3 bases at V and 3 bases at J, leaving 4 bases unmatched. The CDR3 consists of 15 residues. In DNA, the CDR3 is TGCGCCAGCAGTGACTGGACAGGGAACAATCAGCCCCAGCATTTT. Protein sequence: CASSDWTGNNQPQHF.

The V and J genes are TRBV4-1 and TRBJ1-2, with D tentatively TRBD1 (6 bases). Germline assignment: CDR1 MGHRA and CDR2 YSYEKL. V lost 3 bases, J lost 4 bases, and 18 bases lay in between. The CDR3 consists of 16 residues. CDR3 nucleotides: TGCGCCAGCAGCCAGGGAGGGGGAGGACGGAGCTATGGCTACACCTTC. Encoded protein: CASSQGGGGRSYGYTF.

The chain employs TRBV27 and TRBJ2-1; D remains ambiguous. The CDR3 is 13 residues long. Germline values: CDR1 MNHEY, CDR2 SMNVEV (reference sequence). Trimming removed 0 bases at V and 5 bases at J, with 5 bases between. The CDR3 DNA follows: TGTGCCAGCAGTTTATCTTATCACAATGAGCAGTTCTTC. Protein: CASSLSYHNEQFF.

This clone turned up a few times. This rearrangement joins TRBV10-1 to TRBJ2-1, with 12 positions matching TRBD2. CDR3 size: 14 residues. CDR1 and CDR2 from the germline V gene are WNHNN and SYGVQD (reference sequence). Losses at the gene ends were 5 bases for V and 10 bases for J; bases not matched to a gene: 6. This chain's CDR3 is CASSSSGGAEEQFF. The CDR3 coding sequence is TGCGCCAGCAGTTCTAGCGGGGGGGCCGAGGAGCAGTTCTTC.

V is TRBV2 and J is TRBJ1-5; TRBD1 matches 8 bases. J lost 2 bases, V lost 6 bases, and 9 bases had no gene match. The CDR3 runs to 16 residues. Germline lookup yields CDR1 SNHLY and CDR2 FYNNEI. CDR3 residues: CASSARRTGRNQPQHF. The CDR3 DNA sequence: TGTGCCAGCAGCGCCCGTCGGACAGGGCGCAATCAGCCCCAGCATTTT.

This clone was picked up one time. The chain has TRBV6-1 and TRBJ1-2; 8 bases fit TRBD1. The CDR3 runs 13 residues. Germline values: CDR1 MNHNS, CDR2 SASEGT. With V trimmed by 7 bases and J by 4 bases, 5 bases remained unmatched. Here the CDR3 DNA reads TGTGCCAGCAACCCCGGACAGGGCTATGGCTACACCTTC. This translates into CASNPGQGYGYTF.

The table lists this clone with a few counts. The chain is built from TRBV2 and TRBJ1-2; 8 bases line up with TRBD1. The CDR3 extends over 20 amino acids. Germline V gives CDR1 SNHLY, CDR2 FYNNEI. J was trimmed by 5 bases and V by 6 bases; bases with no gene match: 26. The CDR3, as DNA: TGTGCCAGCAGCGCTGATTCAGGGGGCGACCTGATAATCCCCTTTTATGGCTACACCTTC. Its protein is CASSADSGGDLIIPFYGYTF.

Only one count was recorded for this clone. The chain carries TRBV5-5 and TRBJ2-1; 9 nucleotides agree with TRBD1. The germline V gene encodes CDR1 SGHKS and CDR2 YYEKEE (reference sequence). The CDR3 contains 16 residues. Unmatched junction bases numbered 8, after V lost 4 bases and J lost 3 bases. CDR3 sequence reads: CASSPPRDRDYNEQFF. The CDR3 DNA is TGTGCCAGCAGCCCCCCCCGGGACAGGGACTACAATGAGCAGTTCTTC.

The chain carries TRBV6-6 and TRBJ1-5; 7 bases are shared with TRBD1. This CDR3 contains 15 residues. Germline V lookup: CDR1 MNHNY, CDR2 SVGAGI (reference sequence). V lost 6 bases to trimming and J lost 0 bases; unmatched junction nucleotides: 5. CDR3 amino acids: CASRETGNSNQPQHF. The CDR3, as DNA: TGTGCCAGCAGGGAGACAGGGAATAGCAATCAGCCCCAGCATTTT.

V usage is TRBV9 and J usage is TRBJ2-6; no reliable D call. From germline, CDR1 is SGDLS and CDR2 YYNGEE. The CDR3 totals 17 residues. V was pared by 7 bases and J by 5 bases, with 22 bases between. CDR3 region: CASGSWYKQSRANVLTF. Here the CDR3 DNA reads TGTGCCAGCGGTAGCTGGTACAAACAAAGTCGGGCCAACGTCCTGACTTTC.

DNA of the CDR3: TGTGCCAGCAGCTTAAAAATCACCGGGGAGCTGTTTTTT. Translating it yields CASSLKITGELFF. The rearrangement joins TRBV11-2 to TRBJ2-2; D gene uncertain. V was trimmed by 2 bases and J by 4 bases, leaving 5 bases between them. The CDR3 covers 13 residues. Germline loops: CDR1 SGHAT, CDR2 FQNNGV.

V and J are TRBV18 and TRBJ1-3; D might be TRBD1 (5 bases). The CDR3 loop spans 18 amino acids. V was shortened by 2 bases and J by 2 bases, with 19 bases between the two germline ends. Germline CDR1 is KGHSH and CDR2 is LQKENI. CDR3 coding DNA: TGTGCCAGCTCACCATTATATGGATACCAGGGAGCTGGAAACACCATATATTTT. It is translated as CASSPLYGYQGAGNTIYF.

This sequence joins TRBV18 and TRBJ2-3; 9 bases are shared with TRBD2. Looked up from germline, CDR1 is KGHSH and CDR2 is LQKENI. The CDR3 is made up of 15 amino acids. After removal of 5 bases from V and 0 bases from J, the junction contained 3 bases not matched to a gene. The CDR3 is CASSATSGSTDTQYF. CDR3 nucleotides: TGTGCCAGCTCAGCGACTAGCGGAAGCACAGATACGCAGTATTTT. Full variable domain (outside the CDR3, taken from reference TRBV18 and TRBJ2-3): NAGVMQNPRHLVRRRGQEARLRCSPMKGHSHVYWYRQLPEEGLKFMVYLQKENIIDESGMPKERFSAEFPKEGPSILRIQQVVRGDSAAYFCASSATSGSTDTQYFGPGTRLTVL.

This chain uses TRBV27 with TRBJ1-6; D remains ambiguous. Trimming took off 5 bases at V and 5 bases at J, with 22 bases between the two ends. This CDR3 comprises 18 residues. Germline V gives CDR1 MNHEY, CDR2 SMNVEV (reference sequence). DNA of the CDR3: TGTGCCAGCAGTCGCTACGAGTTAGAGACTCTTGATAATTCACCCCTCCACTTT. Protein sequence: CASSRYELETLDNSPLHF.

The V gene is TRBV12-2, the J gene TRBJ2-3; the listed D gene, TRBD2, was not tested against the DNA. TRBV12-2 is termed a pseudogene. CDR3 size: 19 residues. This chain's CDR3 is CASRFIGRSGRSCTDTQYF. DNA of the CDR3: TGTGCAAGTCGCTTCATTGGACGCAGCGGGAGGTCTTGCACAGATACGCAGTATTTT.

The J gene is TRBJ1-2, the V gene TRBV5-4; a possible D gene is TRBD1 (6 bases). The V gene's germline CDR1 is SGHNT and CDR2 YYREEE (reference sequence). V was shortened by 1 base and J by 6 bases, with 10 bases between the two germline ends. CDR3 length: 13 residues. CDR3: CASSLRGGNGYTF. CDR3 coding DNA: TGTGCCAGCAGCTTGAGGGGGGGGAATGGCTACACCTTC.

The genes are TRBV18 and TRBJ1-6; a possible D gene is TRBD1 (5 bases). This CDR3 is 15 amino acids long. Germline CDR1 is KGHSH and CDR2 is LQKENI. V dropped 8 bases and J dropped 6 bases, with 17 bases sitting between them. CDR3 residues: CASRIGQGGNSPLHF. Here the CDR3 DNA reads TGTGCCAGCCGAATCGGGCAGGGAGGTAATTCACCCCTCCACTTT.

The rearrangement joins TRBV7-9 to TRBJ1-5; maybe TRBD1 (5 bases). The ends were cut back, 3 bases at V and 0 bases at J, with 9 bases in the middle. Per germline, CDR1 SEHNR and CDR2 FQNEAQ (reference sequence). The CDR3 has 15 residues. The CDR3: CASSFAGPSNQPQHF. The CDR3 DNA sequence: TGTGCCAGCAGCTTCGCGGGGCCTAGCAATCAGCCCCAGCATTTT.

The chain joins TRBV29-1 to TRBJ2-1, with unresolved D. The V gene's germline CDR1 is SQVTM and CDR2 ANQGSEA. The CDR3 is 11 amino acids. Trimming shortened V by 6 bases and J by 8 bases, and 11 bases separated the two germline ends. CDR3 nucleotide sequence: TGCAGCGTCATATCCGTCCATGAGCAGTTCTTC. Translation gives CSVISVHEQFF.

The chain joins TRBV6-1 to TRBJ2-5; the D gene could be TRBD1 or TRBD2 (6 bases each). V shed 7 bases and J shed 2 bases, with 17 bases lying between them. Looked up from germline, CDR1 is MNHNS and CDR2 is SASEGT. The CDR3 runs 15 residues. The CDR3 reads CASTGGLGAQETQYF. In nucleotides, the CDR3 is TGTGCCAGCACCGGAGGGTTGGGGGCTCAAGAGACCCAGTACTTC.

The rearrangement links TRBV7-6 to TRBJ2-7; 12 bases are a match to TRBD2. Germline lookup yields CDR1 SGHVS and CDR2 FNYEAQ. The CDR3 covers 15 residues. The ends lost 5 bases at V and 5 bases at J; junction bases unmatched: 7. The CDR3 bases are TGTGCCAGCAGCCCGTGGACTAGCGGGAACCACGAGCAGTACTTC. Its protein product is CASSPWTSGNHEQYF. Drawing the rest from reference TRBV7-6 and TRBJ2-7, the complete variable domain is GAGVSQSPRYKVTKRGQDVALRCDPISGHVSLYWYRQALGQGPEFLTYFNYEAQQDKSGLPNDRFSAERPEGSISTLTIQRTEQRDSAMYRCASSPWTSGNHEQYFGPGTRLTVT.

This clone was detected once. The gene calls are TRBV7-9 and TRBJ1-4; tentatively, D is TRBD1 (5 bases). Trimming cost V 10 bases and J 1 base, with 22 bases left between them. Germline V CDR1 and CDR2: SEHNR, FQNEAQ (reference sequence). The CDR3 covers 17 residues. CDR3 in amino acids: CAIHGGRKRGTNEKLFF. The CDR3 DNA is TGTGCCATCCATGGGGGGAGAAAACGAGGAACTAATGAAAAACTGTTTTTT.